This is a list of T cell receptor beta chains from one sample in a study of cytomegalovirus exposure and HLA in healthy donors. Data came from immunoSEQ multiplex PCR; TCRdb stores just in-frame clones and leaves some out. The data show about 280,000 clones, roughly 90% seen once. Sequencing used PBMCs. The receptors come from a woman aged 18-35 years in good health and CMV-seronegative. Each CDR3 is given with its conserved first and last residue. The D gene is left open where the match is weak. Rows give clone size only sometimes, using once, few, many, or a class for an expanded clone.

v_call: TRBV25-1
d_call: NA
j_call: TRBJ1-2
clone_size: NA
cdr3_length: 14
cdr3_aa: CASSGPTGNYGYTF
cdr3_nt: TGTGCCAGCAGTGGACCGACGGGGAACTATGGCTACACCTTC

v_call: TRBV5-1
d_call: NA
j_call: TRBJ1-1
clone_size: NA
cdr3_length: 16
cdr3_aa: CASSLGRGLGNTEAFF
cdr3_nt: TGCGCCAGCAGCTTGGGGAGGGGATTGGGAAACACTGAAGCTTTCTTT

v_call: TRBV9
d_call: NA
j_call: TRBJ1-2
clone_size: NA
cdr3_length: 12
cdr3_aa: CASEDIGYGYTF
cdr3_nt: TGTGCCAGCGAAGACATAGGCTATGGCTACACCTTC

v_call: TRBV28
d_call: NA
j_call: TRBJ1-5
clone_size: NA
cdr3_length: 14
cdr3_aa: CASREDRGYQPQHF
cdr3_nt: TGTGCCAGCAGGGAGGACCGAGGCTATCAGCCCCAGCATTTT

v_call: TRBV4-3
d_call: NA
j_call: TRBJ2-7
clone_size: NA
cdr3_length: 14
cdr3_aa: CASSQGQETYEQYF
cdr3_nt: TGCGCCAGCAGCCAAGGACAGGAGACCTACGAGCAGTACTTC

v_call: TRBV28
d_call: TRBD2
j_call: TRBJ2-3
clone_size: NA
cdr3_length: 16
cdr3_aa: CASSLRLADSTDTQYF
cdr3_nt: TGTGCCAGCAGTCTAAGACTAGCGGATAGCACAGATACGCAGTATTTT

v_call: TRBV5-6
d_call: TRBD1
j_call: TRBJ1-5
clone_size: NA
cdr3_length: 17
cdr3_aa: CASSSGTGSYSNQPQHF
cdr3_nt: TGTGCCAGCAGTTCCGGGACAGGTTCTTATAGCAATCAGCCCCAGCATTTT

v_call: TRBV7-2
d_call: TRBD2
j_call: TRBJ2-2
clone_size: once
cdr3_length: 16
cdr3_aa: CASSSSLAQNTGELFF
cdr3_nt: TGTGCCAGCAGCTCGTCACTAGCGCAGAACACCGGGGAGCTGTTTTTT

v_call: TRBV6-1
d_call: TRBD2
j_call: TRBJ2-7
clone_size: NA
cdr3_length: 14
cdr3_aa: CASLLAGGGYEQYF
cdr3_nt: TGTGCCAGCCTTCTAGCGGGAGGGGGCTACGAGCAGTACTTC

v_call: TRBV7-2
d_call: TRBD1
j_call: TRBJ1-5
clone_size: NA
cdr3_length: 16
cdr3_aa: CASSATGTGYGQPQHF
cdr3_nt: TGTGCCAGCAGCGCAACCGGGACAGGATACGGTCAGCCCCAGCATTTT

v_call: TRBV19
d_call: TRBD2
j_call: TRBJ2-7
clone_size: NA
cdr3_length: 14
cdr3_aa: CASSTIAGEDEQYF
cdr3_nt: TGTGCCAGTAGTACAATAGCGGGAGAGGACGAGCAGTACTTC

v_call: TRBV2
d_call: TRBD2
j_call: TRBJ2-7
clone_size: NA
cdr3_length: 13
cdr3_aa: CASRSAGLYEQYF
cdr3_nt: TGTGCCAGCAGATCAGCGGGACTCTACGAGCAGTACTTC

v_call: TRBV30
d_call: NA
j_call: TRBJ1-5
clone_size: NA
cdr3_length: 13
cdr3_aa: CAWSPRGNQPQHF
cdr3_nt: TGTGCCTGGAGTCCCAGGGGCAATCAGCCCCAGCATTTT

v_call: TRBV9
d_call: TRBD1
j_call: TRBJ1-1
clone_size: NA
cdr3_length: 13
cdr3_aa: CASSVADRGESFF
cdr3_nt: TGTGCCAGCAGCGTAGCCGACAGGGGGGAGTCTTTCTTT

v_call: TRBV29-1
d_call: NA
j_call: TRBJ2-2
clone_size: NA
cdr3_length: 13
cdr3_aa: CSVVRGNTGELFF
cdr3_nt: TGCAGCGTTGTACGGGGGAACACCGGGGAGCTGTTTTTT

v_call: TRBV5-1
d_call: NA
j_call: TRBJ2-6
clone_size: NA
cdr3_length: 17
cdr3_aa: CASSRTTGLSGANVLTF
cdr3_nt: TGCGCCAGCAGCAGAACGACAGGACTCTCTGGGGCCAACGTCCTGACTTTC

v_call: TRBV27
d_call: TRBD1
j_call: TRBJ2-7
clone_size: NA
cdr3_length: 15
cdr3_aa: CASSYKWDSTYEQYF
cdr3_nt: TGTGCCAGCAGTTACAAGTGGGACAGCACCTACGAGCAGTACTTC

v_call: TRBV2
d_call: TRBD1
j_call: TRBJ1-1
clone_size: NA
cdr3_length: 13
cdr3_aa: CASKGQDNTEAFF
cdr3_nt: TGTGCCAGCAAGGGACAGGATAACACTGAAGCTTTCTTT

v_call: TRBV29-1
d_call: NA
j_call: TRBJ1-3
clone_size: NA
cdr3_length: 14
cdr3_aa: CSVTGPNSGNTIYF
cdr3_nt: TGCAGCGTGACAGGTCCTAACTCTGGAAACACCATATATTTT

v_call: TRBV27
d_call: TRBD1
j_call: TRBJ2-2
clone_size: NA
cdr3_length: 15
cdr3_aa: CASSFGTGGTGELFF
cdr3_nt: TGTGCCAGCAGTTTCGGCACAGGGGGGACCGGGGAGCTGTTTTTT